Listed here are 18 T cell receptor beta chains from one sample, sequenced in a study of blood T cells in healthy people across ages. Next came a second PCR, run for about 6 to 12 cycles, which used a sample-barcoded 5' primer along with a J-beta primer mix. TCRdb fed the 5' RACE reads into MiXCR, producing one record per CDR3 protein. The sample consists of about 1.7 million distinct CDR3 sequences, approximately 28% of them appearing once. The source material was blood. The receptor source for this set is a woman aged 25 to 39 in good health.

The sample holds a few counts of this clonotype. The chain joins TRBV7-7 to TRBJ2-2; a possible D gene is TRBD2 (5 bases). Germline assignment: CDR1 SSHAT and CDR2 FNYEAQ (reference sequence). This CDR3 has 15 residues. V was shortened by 1 base and J by 4 bases, with 10 bases between the two germline ends. The CDR3 nucleotides are TGTGCCAGCAGCTTAGAAGGCGCGGGCACCGGGGAGCTGTTTTTT. Translation gives CASSLEGAGTGELFF.

In this sample, this clonotype turned up a few times. The chain has TRBV6-6 and TRBJ2-3, with a possible D match to TRBD1 (6 bases). Deletions cut 4 bases from V and 4 bases from J, with 9 bases between. Germline V lookup: CDR1 MNHNY, CDR2 SVGAGI (reference sequence). CDR3 length: 13 amino acids. CDR3 amino acids: CASSWGLSDTQYF. In DNA form, the CDR3 reads TGTGCCAGCAGTTGGGGGCTCTCAGATACGCAGTATTTT.

This clonotype was counted at least ten times. V and J are TRBV20-1 and TRBJ2-3; 7 bases agree with TRBD1. CDR3 length: 14 residues. Germline-derived CDR1 and CDR2 are DFQATT and SNEGSKA (reference sequence). V shed 3 bases, J shed 7 bases, and the junction held 10 bases outside the gene matches. The CDR3 sequence is CSASGAQGLNTQYF. In DNA form, the CDR3 reads TGCAGTGCTAGTGGCGCACAGGGGTTGAATACGCAGTATTTT.

This clonotype showed up just a few times. This rearrangement joins TRBV5-1 to TRBJ2-3; D not certain. Trimming removed 0 bases from V and 3 bases from J, with 11 bases in between. The CDR3 spans 15 residues. Germline V gene lookup returns CDR1 SGHRS and CDR2 YFSETQ. The CDR3 here is CASSLVARETDTQYF. The CDR3 DNA is TGCGCCAGCAGCTTGGTGGCTAGAGAAACAGATACGCAGTATTTT.

This clonotype was seen ten or more times. The rearrangement links TRBV9 to TRBJ2-1; the D call may be TRBD1 or TRBD2 (5 bases each). Deletions cut 4 bases from V and 5 bases from J, with 13 bases between. The CDR3 sequence is 14 residues long. CDR1 is SGDLS, CDR2 YYNGEE, per germline. In DNA, the CDR3 is TGTGCCAGCAGCCCAGGGTCGGAGGACAATGAGCAGTTCTTC. This encodes CASSPGSEDNEQFF.

The table lists this clonotype with many counts. The chain has TRBV24-1 and TRBJ1-2; D call uncertain. Looked up from germline, CDR1 is KGHDR and CDR2 is SFDVKD. The CDR3 spans 16 residues. With 3 bases removed from V and 6 bases from J, the gap between germline ends came to 19 bases. CDR3 in amino acids: CATSDPRTITPHGYTF. In DNA form, the CDR3 reads TGTGCCACCAGTGATCCCCGCACAATAACACCTCATGGCTACACCTTC.

V gene TRBV28 combines with J gene TRBJ2-7; 8 bases map to TRBD1. Germline V gives CDR1 MDHEN, CDR2 SYDVKM. This CDR3 spans 12 amino acids. The V gene end was trimmed by 10 bases and the J gene end by 6 bases; junction bases not matched to a gene: 8. The CDR3 nucleotides are TGTGCCACCAGGACAGGGAAAGGCGAGCAGTACTTC. Its protein is CATRTGKGEQYF.

This clonotype was detected once. This chain links TRBV12-3 or TRBV12-4 with TRBJ1-3, with D possibly matching TRBD1 (5 bases). V was clipped by 6 bases and J by 6 bases, with 21 bases between them. This CDR3 contains 16 residues. CDR3 in amino acids: CASSLGGYRPENTIYF. The DNA for the CDR3 is TGTGCCAGCAGCCTCGGGGGTTACCGTCCGGAAAACACCATATATTTT.

This clonotype appeared a few times. The J gene is TRBJ2-7, the V gene TRBV3-1; 10 bases match TRBD2. Germline CDR1 and CDR2: LGHDT and YNNKEL (reference sequence). The junction had 8 bases not matched to a gene; V was cut back by 3 bases and J by 3 bases. The CDR3 is 16 residues long. CDR3 sequence: CASSHSSSGGIYEQYF. In DNA, the CDR3 is TGTGCCAGCAGCCATTCCTCTAGCGGGGGAATCTACGAGCAGTACTTC.

The chain combines TRBV10-1 with TRBJ2-1; either TRBD1 or TRBD2 may supply D (5 bases each). There are 16 residues in the CDR3. V was shortened by 4 bases and J by 5 bases, with 18 bases between the two germline ends. The germline V gene has CDR1 WNHNN and CDR2 SYGVQD (reference sequence). The CDR3 bases are TGCGCCAGCAGTGTAGGAAGGGGAGTAAGGAACAATGAGCAGTTCTTC. Amino acid sequence: CASSVGRGVRNNEQFF.

The chain couples TRBV5-1 to TRBJ2-1; 15 bases fit TRBD2. V lost 4 bases and J lost 9; bases outside the gene matches: 8. Germline CDR1 SGHRS, CDR2 YFSETQ. This CDR3 region has 16 residues. This chain's CDR3 is CASSPEGLAGGREQFF. In nucleotides, the CDR3 is TGCGCCAGCAGCCCCGAGGGACTAGCGGGGGGACGTGAGCAGTTCTTC.

This clonotype has ten or more counts. CDR3 protein: CSAGLAGGDTQYF. The CDR3 region has the DNA TGCAGCGCAGGACTAGCGGGGGGAGATACGCAGTATTTT. The V and J genes are TRBV29-1 and TRBJ2-3, with 14 bases that match TRBD2. Germline V CDR1 and CDR2: SQVTM, ANQGSEA. Trimming took 7 bases from V and 5 from J; bases not matched to a gene: 2. The length of the CDR3 is 13 residues.

This clonotype was seen a handful of times. The V gene is TRBV5-1, the J gene TRBJ2-7; D could derive from TRBD1 or TRBD2 (5 bases each). The CDR3 length is 12 residues. Trimming took 4 bases from V and 8 from J, leaving 13 bases between them. Germline V gene data show CDR1 as SGHRS and CDR2 as YFSETQ. In DNA form, the CDR3 reads TGCGCCAGCAGCCGGATGGGGGAGCAGCAGTACTTC. Residues: CASSRMGEQQYF.

About this clonotype itself: A read error may account for a junction end that differs from germline. This rearrangement joins TRBV7-8 to TRBJ2-3; 10 positions agree with TRBD2. The CDR3 totals 14 residues. The germline gives CDR1 SGHVS, CDR2 FQNEAQ. The CDR3: CASGLGPSSGSPYF. The CDR3 nucleotides read TGTGCCAGCGGCTTGGGACCTTCTAGCGGGAGTCCGTATTTT.

This chain connects TRBV12-3 or TRBV12-4 to TRBJ2-1; possible D gene TRBD2, 5 bases. Between the trimmed V and J ends, which lost 6 bases and 12 bases, there was a span of 15 bases. CDR3 length equals 12 residues. Written as DNA, the CDR3 is TGTGCCAGCAGCATAGGACTCATCAGGCAGTTCTTC. Translation: CASSIGLIRQFF.

This clonotype was counted once. V and J are TRBV5-1 and TRBJ2-3; TRBD2 aligns across 8 bases. The CDR3 has 17 residues. In germline, CDR1 is SGHRS, CDR2 YFSETQ. V shed 0 bases, J shed 2 bases, and the junction held 8 bases outside the gene matches. The CDR3 loop is CASSLAGSGNSTDTQYF. In DNA form, the CDR3 reads TGCGCCAGCAGCTTGGCCGGTAGCGGGAACTCCACAGATACGCAGTATTTT. The full variable domain, in which reference TRBV5-1 and TRBJ2-3 provide the parts outside the CDR3, is KAGVTQTPRYLIKTRGQQVTLSCSPISGHRSVSWYQQTPGQGLQFLFEYFSETQRNKGNFPGRFSGRQFSNSRSEMNVSTLELGDSALYLCASSLAGSGNSTDTQYFGPGTRLTVL.

This clonotype was counted a single time. The CDR3 sequence is CASRHRAQQETQYF. CDR3 sequence (DNA): TGTGCCAGCAGGCACCGGGCACAGCAAGAGACCCAGTACTTC. The chain has TRBV3-1 and TRBJ2-5; no reliable D call. The V and J ends lost 6 bases and 2 bases respectively, with 13 bases between them. The CDR3 loop spans 14 amino acids. Germline V gives CDR1 LGHDT, CDR2 YNNKEL (reference sequence).

The chain uses TRBV5-6 and TRBJ1-2; weak D call: TRBD1 (6 bases). CDR3 length: 14 amino acids. The germline CDR1 and CDR2 sequences are SGHDT and YYEEEE. V shed 4 bases and J shed 1 base, with 11 bases lying between them. The CDR3 DNA follows: TGTGCCAGCAGCGTGGACAGACTTAACTATGGCTACACCTTC. Amino acids: CASSVDRLNYGYTF.